This TCR beta chain was profiled in a study of cytomegalovirus exposure and HLA in healthy donors. Study-wide points: Among TCR sequences, most were rare, though some public TCRs appeared in many donors.

As concerns this clone: Antigen: not known.

CDR1 is GTSNPN, CDR2 SVGIG, per germline (reference sequence). The ends were cut back, 0 bases at V and 14 bases at J, with 11 bases in the middle. The CDR3 runs 12 residues. Clones were read by immunoSEQ multiplex PCR, and TCRdb kept only the in-frame ones, dropping some. The data hold approximately 120,000 clones, with approximately 90% observed a single time. The J gene is TRBJ1-6, the V gene TRBV30; D uncertain. The TCR comes from a woman younger than 30 in good health and CMV-seronegative. The material sequenced was PBMCs. CDR3 residues: CAWSVGPGSLHF. CDR3 nucleotides: TGTGCCTGGAGTGTAGGCCCCGGGTCCCTCCACTTT. The full variable domain, completed using reference TRBV30 and TRBJ1-6, is SQTIHQWPATLVQPVGSPLSLECTVEGTSNPNLYWYRQAAGRGLQLLFYSVGIGQISSEVPQNLSASRPQDRQFILSSKKLLLSDSGFYLCAWSVGPGSLHFGNGTRLTVT.